This T cell receptor beta chain derives from a study of beta chain features in type 1 diabetes. Whole-study results and caveats: Moderate yet significant TCRB CDR3 shortening was seen in Type 1 diabetes patients in all four CD4+ subsets. Across patients, naive, central memory and Treg TCRB repertoires exhibited apparently greater similarity than was observed across healthy donors.

As every portion of the isolated RNA was reverse transcribed, the sequencing read expressed TCRB transcripts. Repertoires were generated with immunoSEQ multiplex PCR, while TCRdb's copy carries only in-frame clones and drops some. There are just over 450,000 clones in the sample; around 28% occur only once, and 0.05% to 0.065% lies in the top ten. As regards this clone: Its antigen is unidentified.

The CDR3 is 15 amino acids. Germline V gene lookup returns CDR1 MGHDK and CDR2 SYGVNS. The germline V and J ends were trimmed by 3 bases and 4 bases, with 15 bases remaining between them. The sequence came from a man younger than 35 in good health. The sequencing sample was made of naive CD4+ T cells from blood. This chain joins TRBV25-1 and TRBJ1-2; D is undetermined. CDR3 region: CASSDSTITFYGYTF. The CDR3 DNA sequence: TGTGCCAGCAGTGACAGCACAATAACGTTCTATGGCTACACCTTC.